The present entry profiles one TCR beta chain with its context. Per the study methods: From reference gene primer amplification, estimates of nucleated cell counts were derived. The table came from immunoSEQ multiplex PCR; TCRdb's copy has only in-frame clones and leaves some out. Clone size and V and J calls were adopted from that table, with D and trimming inferred from the DNA. Here the sample spans 57,000 or so clones, about 85% being singletons. Unmatched junction bases numbered 6, after V lost 5 bases and J lost 4 bases. Germline V gene lookup returns CDR1 MDHEN and CDR2 SYDVKM. This CDR3 contains 14 residues. The sample originates from a study of blood T cell repertoires in COVID-19. Study as a whole: COVID-19 samples, acute and convalescent, were from the United States, Italy and Spain. Sources were T cells, B-cell-depleted T cells, or PBMCs; the material itself was cDNA or gDNA.

The clonotype comes from a man between 65 and 79 years old with acute or convalescent COVID-19. The chain carries TRBV28 and TRBJ1-1, with 8 positions matching TRBD1. The sequenced sample consisted of peripheral blood. The CDR3 DNA reads TGTGCCAGCAGTGGGGACAGGTTGAGCACTGAAGCTTTCTTT. It specifies CASSGDRLSTEAFF.